The source of this T cell receptor beta chain is a study of T cell repertoires in cytomegalovirus infection. Overall study context: Matching HLA type, along with CMV infection, was indicated by public TCR beta signatures.

The sample holds many counts of this clonotype. Its specificity is unknown. From the reads, TCRdb called clonotypes with MiXCR, one entry per CDR3 protein. The table has 200,000 to 300,000 distinct CDR3 sequences, roughly 9.1% seen once. Study results and caveats: Identification of carriers of CMV plus the relevant HLA was performed using cumulative public TCR beta family frequency. Dominating the ex vivo response were TCR beta clonotypes that were CMV-specific and HLA-C-restricted.

CDR1 is MNHNS, CDR2 SASEGT, per germline. The CDR3 runs 14 residues. Trimming took off 7 bases at V and 5 bases at J, with 18 bases between the two ends. This clonotype originated in a human donor in good health (CMV status not recorded). Some clones in this sample may be carry-over from other donors' samples. The V call is TRBV6-1, the J call TRBJ2-7; D might be TRBD1 or TRBD2, each matching 5 bases. Sequenced: PBMCs. This CDR3 is CASIDQGRKHEQYF. Written as DNA, the CDR3 is TGTGCCAGCATTGACCAGGGACGAAAACACGAGCAGTACTTC.